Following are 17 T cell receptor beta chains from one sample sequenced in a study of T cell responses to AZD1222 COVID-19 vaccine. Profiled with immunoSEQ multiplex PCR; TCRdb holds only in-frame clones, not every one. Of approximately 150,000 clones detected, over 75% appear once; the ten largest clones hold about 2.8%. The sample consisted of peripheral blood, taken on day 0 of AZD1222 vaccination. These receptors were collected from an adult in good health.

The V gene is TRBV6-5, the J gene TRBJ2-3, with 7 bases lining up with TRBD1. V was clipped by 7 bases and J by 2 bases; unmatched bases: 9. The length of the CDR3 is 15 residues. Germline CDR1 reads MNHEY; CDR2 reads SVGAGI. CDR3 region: CASKLGQSFTDTQYF. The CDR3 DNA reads TGTGCCAGCAAGCTGGGACAGTCTTTCACAGATACGCAGTATTTT.

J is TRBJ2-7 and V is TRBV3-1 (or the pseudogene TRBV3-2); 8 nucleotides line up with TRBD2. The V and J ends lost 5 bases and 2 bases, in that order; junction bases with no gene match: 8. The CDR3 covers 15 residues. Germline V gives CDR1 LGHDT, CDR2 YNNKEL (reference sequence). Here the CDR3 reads CASSSSGGHTYEQYF. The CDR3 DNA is TGTGCCAGCAGCAGCAGCGGGGGCCATACCTACGAGCAGTACTTC.

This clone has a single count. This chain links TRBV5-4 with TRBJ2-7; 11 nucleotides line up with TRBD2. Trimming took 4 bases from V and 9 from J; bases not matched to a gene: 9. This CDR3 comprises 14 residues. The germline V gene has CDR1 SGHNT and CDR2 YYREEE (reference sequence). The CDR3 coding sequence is TGTGCCAGCAGCAGTATAGCGGGGGGGCAGGGGCAGTACTTC. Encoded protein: CASSSIAGGQGQYF.

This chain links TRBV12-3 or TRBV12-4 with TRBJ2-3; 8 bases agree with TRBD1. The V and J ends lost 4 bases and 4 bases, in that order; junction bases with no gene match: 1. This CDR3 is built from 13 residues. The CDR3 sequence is CASSWGQADTQYF. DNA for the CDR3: TGTGCCAGCAGTTGGGGACAGGCAGATACGCAGTATTTT.

For the CDR3, the DNA is TGTGCCAGCAGCTTAGGGGGAGGGTCGGGCACCGGGGAGCTGTTTTTT. It codes for CASSLGGGSGTGELFF. The V gene is TRBV5-5, the J gene TRBJ2-2; a weak D match, TRBD2 (7 bases). CDR1 SGHKS and CDR2 YYEKEE come from the germline V gene (reference sequence). V was trimmed by 2 bases and J by 4 bases, leaving 15 bases between them. The length of the CDR3 is 16 residues.

Written as DNA, the CDR3 is TGTGCCAGCAGCTTAGGGGGGGCCTACTATGGCTACACCTTC. Translated: CASSLGGAYYGYTF. The V and J genes are TRBV11-2 and TRBJ1-2; perhaps TRBD1 as D (6 bases). Germline CDR1 and CDR2: SGHAT and FQNNGV. The CDR3 runs 14 residues. Trimming left V 1 base short and J 3 bases short, with 9 bases between.

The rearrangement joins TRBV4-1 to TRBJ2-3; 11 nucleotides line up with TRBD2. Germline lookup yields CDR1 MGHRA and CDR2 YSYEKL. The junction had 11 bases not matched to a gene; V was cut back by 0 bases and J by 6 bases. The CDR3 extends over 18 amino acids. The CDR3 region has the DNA TGCGCCAGCAGCCAAGACCTCCTAGCGGGGGGAGTGAGGGATACGCAGTATTTT. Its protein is CASSQDLLAGGVRDTQYF.

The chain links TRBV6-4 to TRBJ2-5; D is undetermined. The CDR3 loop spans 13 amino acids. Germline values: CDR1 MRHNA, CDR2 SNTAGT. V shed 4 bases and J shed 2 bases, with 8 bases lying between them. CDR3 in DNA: TGTGCCAGCAGTGCGGCAGCGCAAGAGACCCAGTACTTC. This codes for CASSAAAQETQYF.

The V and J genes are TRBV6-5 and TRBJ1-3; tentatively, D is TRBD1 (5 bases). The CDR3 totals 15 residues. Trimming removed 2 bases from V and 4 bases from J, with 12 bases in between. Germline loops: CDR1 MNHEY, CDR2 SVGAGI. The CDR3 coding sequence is TGTGCCAGCAGTTACGAGCTCGGGGCGGGAAACACCATATATTTT. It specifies CASSYELGAGNTIYF.

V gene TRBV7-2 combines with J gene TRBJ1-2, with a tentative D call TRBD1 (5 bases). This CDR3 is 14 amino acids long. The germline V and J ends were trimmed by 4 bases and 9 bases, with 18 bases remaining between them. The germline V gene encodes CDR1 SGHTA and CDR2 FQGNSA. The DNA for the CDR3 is TGTGCCAGCAGCTCAGCGGGATCAGGGCGAAGCTACACCTTC. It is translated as CASSSAGSGRSYTF.

The CDR3 sequence: CASRESAGEFF. The CDR3 DNA sequence: TGTGCCAGCAGGGAGTCGGCAGGGGAGTTCTTC. This chain joins TRBV12-3 or TRBV12-4 and TRBJ2-1, with TRBD1 as a possible D gene (6 bases). This CDR3 contains 11 residues. Trimming took 6 bases from V and 14 from J, leaving 14 bases between them.

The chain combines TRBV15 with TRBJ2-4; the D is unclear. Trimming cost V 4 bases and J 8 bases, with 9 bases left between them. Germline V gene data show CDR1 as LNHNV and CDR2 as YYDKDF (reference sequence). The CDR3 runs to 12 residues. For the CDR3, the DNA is TGTGCCACCAGCACGGGCAGCTACATTCAGTACTTC. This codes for CATSTGSYIQYF.

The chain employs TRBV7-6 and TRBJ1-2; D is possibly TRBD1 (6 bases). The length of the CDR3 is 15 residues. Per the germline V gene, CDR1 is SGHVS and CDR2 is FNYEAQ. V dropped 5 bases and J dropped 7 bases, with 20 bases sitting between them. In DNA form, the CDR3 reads TGTGCCAGCAGCCCCCACGCGACAGGAATAATTGGCTACACCTTC. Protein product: CASSPHATGIIGYTF.

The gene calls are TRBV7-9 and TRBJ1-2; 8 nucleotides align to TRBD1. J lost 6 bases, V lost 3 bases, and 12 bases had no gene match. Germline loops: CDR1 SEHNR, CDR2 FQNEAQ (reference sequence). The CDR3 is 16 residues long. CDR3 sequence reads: CASSFVGTTGDNGYTF. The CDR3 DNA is TGTGCCAGCAGCTTTGTGGGGACGACAGGGGATAATGGCTACACCTTC.

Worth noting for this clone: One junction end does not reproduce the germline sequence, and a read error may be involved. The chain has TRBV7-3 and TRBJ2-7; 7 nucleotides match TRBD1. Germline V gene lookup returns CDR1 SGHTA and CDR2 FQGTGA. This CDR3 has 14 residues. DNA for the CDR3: TGTGCCAGCAGCCCCGGGACAGAACTCGATCCCGGTACTTTC. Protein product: CASSPGTELDPGTF. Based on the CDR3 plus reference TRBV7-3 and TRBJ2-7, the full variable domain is GAGVSQTPSNKVTEKGKYVELRCDPISGHTALYWYRQSLGQGPEFLIYFQGTGAADDSGLPNDRFFAVRPEGSVSTLKIQRTERGDSAVYLCASSPGTELDPGTFGPGTRLTVT.

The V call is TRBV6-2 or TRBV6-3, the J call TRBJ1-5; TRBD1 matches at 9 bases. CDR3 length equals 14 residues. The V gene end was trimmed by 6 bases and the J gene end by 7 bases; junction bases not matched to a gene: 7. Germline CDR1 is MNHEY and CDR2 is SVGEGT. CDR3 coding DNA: TGTGCCAGCAGCCCCGGGACAGGGTACCAGCCCCAGCATTTT. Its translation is CASSPGTGYQPQHF.

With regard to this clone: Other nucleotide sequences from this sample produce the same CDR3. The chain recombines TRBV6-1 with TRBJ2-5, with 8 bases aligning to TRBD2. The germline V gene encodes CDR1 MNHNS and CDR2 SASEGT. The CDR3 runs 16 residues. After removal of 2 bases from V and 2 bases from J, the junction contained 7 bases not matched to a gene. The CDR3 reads CASSELAGGPQETQYF. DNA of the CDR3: TGTGCCAGCAGTGAACTCGCGGGGGGTCCACAAGAGACCCAGTACTTC.